The source of this TCR beta chain is a study of blood T cell repertoires in COVID-19. Study-level background: Samples came from the United States, Italy and Spain, spanning acute and convalescent COVID-19.

Method: immunoSEQ multiplex PCR; TCRdb's copy keeps in-frame clones and lacks some. The profile shows fewer than 200,000 clones, roughly nine tenths of them singletons. The sequenced material came from peripheral blood. The TCR sequence derives from a man aged 55-75 years with acute or convalescent COVID-19.

The CDR3 DNA reads TGTGCTAGTGGTTTGGGGGACAGGGGAGGTGACATTCAGTACTTC. Its translation is CASGLGDRGGDIQYF. The chain couples TRBV12-5 to TRBJ2-4, with 10 bases lining up with TRBD1. With 1 base clipped from V and 8 bases from J, the junction kept 5 bases outside the gene matches. Germline CDR1 reads LGHNT; CDR2 reads FRNRAP. This CDR3 comprises 15 residues.